This paragraph reports one TCR beta chain. Germline V gene data show CDR1 as DFQATT and CDR2 as SNEGSKA (reference sequence). Between the trimmed V and J ends, which lost 5 bases and 5 bases, there was a span of 14 bases. The CDR3 has 13 amino acids. The TCR cDNA carried a universal primer site and UMIs from 5'RACE template switching. TCRdb redid the calling of the 5' RACE reads with MiXCR, one entry per CDR3 protein. The sample lists some 160,000 distinct CDR3 sequences; almost 7% were seen once. The data stem from a study of T cells after yellow fever vaccination. Overall study: The fractions with low cell numbers were processed using SMART-Seq v4 Ultra Low Input.

This TCR came from a man aged 18 to 29 who received the YFV17D yellow fever vaccine. V is TRBV20-1 and J is TRBJ2-3, with a possible D match to TRBD1 (7 bases). Material: CD4+ T cells sorted from PBMCs, obtained about 5 days after the first yellow fever vaccination. In nucleotides, the CDR3 is TGCAGTGCTCGGGGGACAGTTGGAGATACGCAGTATTTT. Translating it yields CSARGTVGDTQYF.